This T cell receptor beta chain was found in a study of shared clonotypes between healthy human individuals. TCRdb's table, derived via immunoSEQ multiplex PCR, lists solely in-frame clones and lacks some. This table holds approximately 740,000 clones, around 74% found once. V was cut by 5 bases and J by 1 base, with 11 bases left in between. This CDR3 has 15 amino acids. Germline CDR1 and CDR2: SGHTA and FQGTGA. In this sample, this clone turned up a few times. This clonotype was sampled from a woman aged 30 to 39 in good health. The chain is built from TRBV7-3 and TRBJ2-2, with D unresolved. Material for sequencing was memory CD4+ T cells sorted from blood. The sample's subset: CD45RA-negative fraction. The CDR3 sequence: CASSPMGENTGELFF. CDR3 nucleotides: TGTGCCAGCAGCCCGATGGGTGAGAACACCGGGGAGCTGTTTTTT.